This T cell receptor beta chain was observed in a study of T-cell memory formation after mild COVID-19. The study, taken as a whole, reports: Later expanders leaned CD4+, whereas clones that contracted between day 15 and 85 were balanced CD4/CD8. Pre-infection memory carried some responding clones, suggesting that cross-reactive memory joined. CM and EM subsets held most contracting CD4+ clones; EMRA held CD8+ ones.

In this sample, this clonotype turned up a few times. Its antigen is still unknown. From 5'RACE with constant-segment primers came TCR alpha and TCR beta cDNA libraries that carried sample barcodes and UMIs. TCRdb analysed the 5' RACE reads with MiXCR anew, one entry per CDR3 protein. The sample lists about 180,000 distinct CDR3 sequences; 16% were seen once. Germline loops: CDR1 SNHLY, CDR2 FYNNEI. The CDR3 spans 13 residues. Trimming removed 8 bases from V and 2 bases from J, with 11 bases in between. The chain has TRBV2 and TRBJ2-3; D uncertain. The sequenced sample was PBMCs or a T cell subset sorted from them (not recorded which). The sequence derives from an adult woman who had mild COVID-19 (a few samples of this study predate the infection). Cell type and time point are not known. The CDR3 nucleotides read TGTGCCAGCGCGAGGCGAGCCACAGATACGCAGTATTTT. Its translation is CASARRATDTQYF.